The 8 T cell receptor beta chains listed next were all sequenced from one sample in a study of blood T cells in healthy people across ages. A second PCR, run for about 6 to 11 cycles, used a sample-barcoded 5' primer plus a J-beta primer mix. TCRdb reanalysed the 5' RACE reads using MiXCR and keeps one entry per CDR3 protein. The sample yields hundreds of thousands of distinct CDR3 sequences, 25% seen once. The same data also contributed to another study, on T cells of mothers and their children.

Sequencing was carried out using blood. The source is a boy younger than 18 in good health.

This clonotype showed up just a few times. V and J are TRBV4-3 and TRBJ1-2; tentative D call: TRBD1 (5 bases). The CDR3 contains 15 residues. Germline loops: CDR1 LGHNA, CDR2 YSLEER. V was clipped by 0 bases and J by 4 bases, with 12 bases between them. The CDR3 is CASSQDLAGPYGYTF. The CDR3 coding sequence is TGCGCCAGCAGCCAAGATCTTGCGGGGCCCTATGGCTACACCTTC.

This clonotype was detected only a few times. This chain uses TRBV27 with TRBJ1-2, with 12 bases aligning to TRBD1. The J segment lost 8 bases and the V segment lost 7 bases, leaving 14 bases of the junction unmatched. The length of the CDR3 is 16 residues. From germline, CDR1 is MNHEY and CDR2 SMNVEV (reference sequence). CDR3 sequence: CASTPRDRGPRRGYTF. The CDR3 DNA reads TGTGCCAGCACCCCCCGGGACAGGGGGCCGAGGAGAGGCTACACCTTC.

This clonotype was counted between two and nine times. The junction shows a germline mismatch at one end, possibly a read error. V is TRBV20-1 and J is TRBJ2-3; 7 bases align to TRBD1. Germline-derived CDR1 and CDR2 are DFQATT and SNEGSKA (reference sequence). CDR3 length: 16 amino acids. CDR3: CSATPWTGLSTDAQYF. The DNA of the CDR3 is TGCAGTGCTACCCCGTGGACAGGCCTAAGCACAGATGCGCAGTATTTT.

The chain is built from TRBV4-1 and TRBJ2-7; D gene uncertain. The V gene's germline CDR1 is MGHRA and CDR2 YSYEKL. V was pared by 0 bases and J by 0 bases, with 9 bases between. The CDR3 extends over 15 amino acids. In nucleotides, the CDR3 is TGCGCCAGCAGCCAAGAGAGTAGAGTCTCCTACGAGCAGTACTTC. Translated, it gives CASSQESRVSYEQYF.

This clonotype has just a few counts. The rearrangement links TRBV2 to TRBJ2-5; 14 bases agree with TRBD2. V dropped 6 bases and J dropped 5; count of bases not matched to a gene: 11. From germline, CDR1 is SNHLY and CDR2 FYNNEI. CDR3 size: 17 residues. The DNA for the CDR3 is TGTGCCAGCAGCCCGGGACCGGGACTAGCGGGAGTCGAGACCCAGTACTTC. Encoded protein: CASSPGPGLAGVETQYF.

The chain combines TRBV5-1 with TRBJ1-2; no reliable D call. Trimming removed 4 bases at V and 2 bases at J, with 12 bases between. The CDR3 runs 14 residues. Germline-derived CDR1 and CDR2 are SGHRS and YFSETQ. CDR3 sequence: CASSLGAPNYGYTF. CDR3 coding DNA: TGCGCCAGCAGCCTGGGAGCCCCCAACTATGGCTACACCTTC.

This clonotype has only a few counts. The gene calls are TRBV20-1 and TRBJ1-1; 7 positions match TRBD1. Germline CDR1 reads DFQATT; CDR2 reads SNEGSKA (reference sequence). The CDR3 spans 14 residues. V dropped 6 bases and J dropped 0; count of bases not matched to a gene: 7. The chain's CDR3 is CSARAGTVNTEAFF. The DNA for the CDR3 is TGCAGTGCCAGGGCCGGGACAGTGAACACTGAAGCTTTCTTT.

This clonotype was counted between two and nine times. CDR3 coding DNA: TGTGCCAGCAGCTTATTTTCAGACACTAATGAAAAACTGTTTTTT. It translates to CASSLFSDTNEKLFF. V gene TRBV7-2 combines with J gene TRBJ1-4; D is ambiguous. The V gene lost 2 bases and the J gene lost 2 bases, with 9 bases spanning the gap. There are 15 residues in the CDR3. CDR1 is SGHTA and CDR2 is FQGNSA in the germline V gene.